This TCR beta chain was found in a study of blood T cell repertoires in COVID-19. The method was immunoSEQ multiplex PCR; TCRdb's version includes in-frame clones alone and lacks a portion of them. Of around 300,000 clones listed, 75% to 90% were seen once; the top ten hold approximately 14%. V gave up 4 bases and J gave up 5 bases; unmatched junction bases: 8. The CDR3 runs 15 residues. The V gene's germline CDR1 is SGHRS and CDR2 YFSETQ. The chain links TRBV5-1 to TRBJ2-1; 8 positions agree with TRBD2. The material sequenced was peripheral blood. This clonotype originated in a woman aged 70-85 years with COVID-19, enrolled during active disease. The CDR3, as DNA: TGCGCCAGCAGCGCCGGGCGGGGGGTTGACAATGAGCAGTTCTTC. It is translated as CASSAGRGVDNEQFF.